This T cell receptor (beta chain) was observed in a study of T cell repertoires in cytomegalovirus infection. About the research overall: Public TCR beta signatures provided an indication of both CMV infection and a matching HLA type. Study-level points and caveats: What dominated the ex vivo response were HLA-C-restricted CMV-specific TCR beta clonotypes.

This CDR3 has 14 residues. CDR1 is MNHEY, CDR2 SMNVEV, per germline (reference sequence). V lost 5 bases and J lost 12, with 17 bases in between. TCRdb fed the reads into MiXCR, producing one record per CDR3 protein. The repertoire has 25,000 to 35,000 distinct CDR3 sequences, around a fifth of them found once; the top ten carry 80% to 90%. A word on this clonotype: Its antigen is unidentified.

This TCR came from a human donor in good health (CMV status not recorded). Some clones in this sample may be carry-over from other donors' samples. The rearrangement uses TRBV27 and TRBJ1-6; no firm D call. Sequencing used CD8+ T cells from cultured PBMCs, obtained from culture after CMV antigen stimulation. The CDR3 region is CASSIRTGLKPLHF. The CDR3 DNA follows: TGTGCCAGCAGTATAAGGACCGGCCTTAAACCCCTCCACTTT.